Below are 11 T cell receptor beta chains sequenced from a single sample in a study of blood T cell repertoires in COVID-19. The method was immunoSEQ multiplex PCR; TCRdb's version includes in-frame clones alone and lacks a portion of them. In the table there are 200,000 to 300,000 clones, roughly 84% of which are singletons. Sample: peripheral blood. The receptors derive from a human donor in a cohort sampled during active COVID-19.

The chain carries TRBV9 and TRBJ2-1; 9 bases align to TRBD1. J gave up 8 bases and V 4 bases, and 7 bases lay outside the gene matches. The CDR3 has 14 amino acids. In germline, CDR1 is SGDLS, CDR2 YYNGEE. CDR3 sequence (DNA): TGTGCCAGCAGCCCTGGGACAGGGATCCATGAGCAGTTCTTC. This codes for CASSPGTGIHEQFF.

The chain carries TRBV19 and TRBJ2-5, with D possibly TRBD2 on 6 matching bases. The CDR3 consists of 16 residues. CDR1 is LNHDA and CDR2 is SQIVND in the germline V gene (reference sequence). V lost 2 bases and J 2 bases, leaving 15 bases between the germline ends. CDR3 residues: CASSITPSGVQETQYF. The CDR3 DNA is TGTGCCAGTAGTATAACCCCCTCGGGAGTTCAAGAGACCCAGTACTTC.

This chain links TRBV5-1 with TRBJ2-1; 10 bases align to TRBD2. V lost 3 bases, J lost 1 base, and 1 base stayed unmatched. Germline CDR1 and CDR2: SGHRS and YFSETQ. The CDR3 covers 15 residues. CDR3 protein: CASSSTSGSYNEQFF. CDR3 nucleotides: TGCGCCAGCAGCTCGACTAGCGGGTCCTACAATGAGCAGTTCTTC.

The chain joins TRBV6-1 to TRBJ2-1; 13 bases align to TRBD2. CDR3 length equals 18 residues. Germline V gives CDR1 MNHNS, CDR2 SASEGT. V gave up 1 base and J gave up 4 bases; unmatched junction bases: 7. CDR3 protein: CASSEERSGLAGYNEQFF. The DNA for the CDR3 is TGTGCCAGCAGTGAAGAAAGGTCGGGACTAGCGGGATACAATGAGCAGTTCTTC.

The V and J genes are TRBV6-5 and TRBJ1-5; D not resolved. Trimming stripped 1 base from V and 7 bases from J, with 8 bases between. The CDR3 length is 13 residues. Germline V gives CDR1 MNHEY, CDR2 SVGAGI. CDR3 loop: CASSYYGGQPQHF. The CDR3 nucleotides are TGTGCCAGCAGTTACTACGGAGGCCAGCCCCAGCATTTT.

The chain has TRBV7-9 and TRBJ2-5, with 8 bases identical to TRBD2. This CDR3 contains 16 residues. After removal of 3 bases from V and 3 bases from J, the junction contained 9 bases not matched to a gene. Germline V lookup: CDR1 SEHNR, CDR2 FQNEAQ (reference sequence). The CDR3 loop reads CASSLALGSGEETQYF. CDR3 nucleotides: TGTGCCAGCAGCTTGGCCCTGGGTAGCGGGGAAGAGACCCAGTACTTC.

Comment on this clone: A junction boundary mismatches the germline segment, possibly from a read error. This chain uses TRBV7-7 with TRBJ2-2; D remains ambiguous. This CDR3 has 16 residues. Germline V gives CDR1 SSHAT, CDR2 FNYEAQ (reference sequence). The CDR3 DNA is TGTGCTAGCAGCTTTTCAGCGCGAGGCCAAACCGGGGAGCTGTTTTTT. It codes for CASSFSARGQTGELFF.

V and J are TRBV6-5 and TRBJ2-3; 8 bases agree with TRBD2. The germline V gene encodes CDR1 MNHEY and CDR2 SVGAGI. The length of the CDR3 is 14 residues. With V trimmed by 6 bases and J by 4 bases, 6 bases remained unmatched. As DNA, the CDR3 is TGTGCCAGCAGCCCGGGGGGGCCGGCAGATACGCAGTATTTT. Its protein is CASSPGGPADTQYF.

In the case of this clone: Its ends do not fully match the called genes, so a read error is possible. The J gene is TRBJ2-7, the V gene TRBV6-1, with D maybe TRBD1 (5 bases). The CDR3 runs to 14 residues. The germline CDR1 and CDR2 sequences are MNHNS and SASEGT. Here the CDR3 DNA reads TGTGCCAGCAGGGAAGAGTACAGGAACTACGAGCAGTACTTC. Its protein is CASREEYRNYEQYF.

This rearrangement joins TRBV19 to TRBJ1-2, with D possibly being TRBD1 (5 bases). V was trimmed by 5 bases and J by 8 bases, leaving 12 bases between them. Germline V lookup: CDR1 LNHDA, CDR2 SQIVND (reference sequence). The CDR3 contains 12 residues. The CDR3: CASSSQGMGYTF. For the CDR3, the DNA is TGTGCCAGTAGTTCCCAGGGTATGGGCTACACCTTC.

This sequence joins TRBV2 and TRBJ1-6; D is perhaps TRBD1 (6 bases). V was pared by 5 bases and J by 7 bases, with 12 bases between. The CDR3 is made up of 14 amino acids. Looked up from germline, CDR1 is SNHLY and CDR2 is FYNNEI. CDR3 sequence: CASSTQGWNSPLHF. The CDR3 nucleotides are TGTGCCAGCAGTACACAGGGTTGGAATTCACCCCTCCACTTT.